The sequence of this T cell receptor (beta chain) was determined in a study of OX40 agonist ivuxolimab in advanced cancers. Study overall: Patients' therapy was ivuxolimab, an antibody that acts as an agonist of OX40 (CD134). Patient treatment consisted of intravenous ivuxolimab administration every 2 weeks at 0.01 to 10 mg/kg. The dose-escalation cohort was just under 85% male, with a mean age of around 54 years, ranging roughly 20 to 80. Patients assigned to dose escalation were diagnosed with hepatocellular carcinoma, melanoma, renal cell or head and neck cancer.

Produced via immunoSEQ multiplex PCR; TCRdb's table is partial and in-frame only. The profile covers roughly 30,000 clones, with about 90% appearing a single time and 8% to 9.5% taken by the ten largest. The receptor was isolated from an adult with an advanced solid tumor such as melanoma, head and neck, liver or kidney cancer. Source: CD4+ or CD8+ T cells sorted from blood, taken in a trial of the OX40 agonist ivuxolimab.

CDR3 protein: CASSPVDSYEQYF. In DNA, the CDR3 is TGTGCCAGCAGCCCGGTAGACTCCTACGAGCAGTACTTC. The J gene is TRBJ2-7, the V gene TRBV5-8, with D unclear. Trimming left V 4 bases short and J 0 bases short, with 8 bases between. This CDR3 is 13 amino acids long. Germline CDR1 SGHTS, CDR2 YDEGEE.